This TCR beta chain was captured in a study of blood T cell repertoires in COVID-19. Profiling relied on immunoSEQ multiplex PCR, and the TCRdb table lists in-frame clones only, not all of them. The sample has 150,000 to 200,000 clones; about 85% are singletons. Seattle's enrolled individuals joined amid active infection and were then monitored longitudinally. Trimming cost V 3 bases and J 5 bases, with 4 bases left between them. Germline loops: CDR1 LGHNT, CDR2 FRNRAP. This CDR3 is built from 11 residues. This receptor was taken from a woman aged 40 to 50 with COVID-19, enrolled during active disease. The specimen sequenced was peripheral blood. The chain recombines TRBV12-5 with TRBJ2-5; no reliable D call. This chain's CDR3 is CASGFLETQYF. The CDR3 nucleotides are TGTGCTAGTGGTTTTCTGGAGACCCAGTACTTC.